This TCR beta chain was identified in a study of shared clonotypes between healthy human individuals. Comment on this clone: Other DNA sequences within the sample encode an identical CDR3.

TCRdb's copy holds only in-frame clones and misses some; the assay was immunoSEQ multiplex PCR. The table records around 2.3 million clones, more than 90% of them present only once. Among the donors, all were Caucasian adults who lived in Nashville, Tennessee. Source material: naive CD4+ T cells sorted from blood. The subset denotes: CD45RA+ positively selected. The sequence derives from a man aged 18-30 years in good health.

CDR3 DNA: TGTGCCAGCAGCTTGGGGGGGACTGGTAATGAAAAACTGTTTTTT. Translating it yields CASSLGGTGNEKLFF. V gene TRBV7-9 combines with J gene TRBJ1-4; TRBD1 is a possible D gene (5 bases). Trimming pared 3 bases from V and 4 bases from J, leaving 12 bases between. Germline lookup yields CDR1 SEHNR and CDR2 FQNEAQ (reference sequence). This CDR3 contains 15 residues. The full variable domain, in which reference TRBV7-9 and TRBJ1-4 provide the parts outside the CDR3, is DTGVSQNPRHKITKRGQNVTFRCDPISEHNRLYWYRQTLGQGPEFLTYFQNEAQLEKSRLLSDRFSAERPKGSFSTLEIQRTEQGDSAMYLCASSLGGTGNEKLFFGSGTQLSVL.